This T cell receptor beta chain appears in the sequencing data of a study of T cell responses to AZD1222 COVID-19 vaccine. The repertoire was sequenced with immunoSEQ multiplex PCR; TCRdb's copy has only in-frame clones and lacks some. The data contain approximately 150,000 clones, 80% to 95% of them seen just once; the ten biggest clones take up approximately 2.3%. CDR3 length: 16 residues. V trimming: 2 bases; J trimming: 7 bases; junction bases outside the gene matches: 5. CDR1 LGHDT and CDR2 YNNKEL come from the germline V gene (reference sequence). The V call is TRBV3-1 (or the pseudogene TRBV3-2), the J call TRBJ2-1, with 13 bases fitting TRBD2. The clonotype comes from an adult in good health. The sequencing here drew on peripheral blood, taken on day 0 of AZD1222 vaccination. This chain's CDR3 is CASSQRSGLAGNEQFF. The CDR3 nucleotides are TGTGCCAGCAGCCAAAGGTCGGGACTAGCGGGGAATGAGCAGTTCTTC.